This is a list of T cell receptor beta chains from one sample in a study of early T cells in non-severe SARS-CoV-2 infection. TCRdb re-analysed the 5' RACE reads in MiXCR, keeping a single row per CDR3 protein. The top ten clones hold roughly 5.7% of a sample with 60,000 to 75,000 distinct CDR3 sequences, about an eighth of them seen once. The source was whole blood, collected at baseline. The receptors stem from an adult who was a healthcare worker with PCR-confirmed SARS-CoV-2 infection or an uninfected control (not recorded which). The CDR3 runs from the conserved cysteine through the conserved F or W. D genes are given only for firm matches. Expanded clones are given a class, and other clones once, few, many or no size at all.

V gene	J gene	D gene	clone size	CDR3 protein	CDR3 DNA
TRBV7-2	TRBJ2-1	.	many	CASSLDSLPYNEQFF	TGTGCCAGCAGCTTAGACAGTCTCCCCTACAATGAGCAGTTCTTC
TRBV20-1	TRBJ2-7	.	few	CSASRTGYYEQYF	TGCAGTGCTAGTCGGACTGGGTACTACGAGCAGTACTTC
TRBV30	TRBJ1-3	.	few	CAWSSGLLSGNTIYF	TGTGCCTGGAGTTCAGGGCTCCTCTCTGGAAACACCATATATTTT
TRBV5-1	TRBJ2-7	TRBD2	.	CASSLGTSGDYEQYF	TGCGCCAGCAGCTTGGGGACTAGCGGGGACTACGAGCAGTACTTC
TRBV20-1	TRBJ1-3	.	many	CSARSGVHPGNTIYF	TGCAGTGCTAGGTCTGGGGTGCACCCTGGAAACACCATATATTTT
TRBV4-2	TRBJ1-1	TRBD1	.	CASSQDVGQGNTEAFF	TGTGCCAGCAGCCAAGATGTGGGACAGGGGAACACTGAAGCTTTCTTT
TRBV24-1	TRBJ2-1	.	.	CATSARDYEQFF	TGTGCCACCAGCGCCAGGGACTATGAGCAGTTCTTC
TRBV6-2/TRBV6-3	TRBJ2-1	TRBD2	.	CASSPNHGLAGLYNEQFF	TGTGCCAGCAGTCCCAATCACGGACTAGCGGGATTATACAATGAGCAGTTCTTC
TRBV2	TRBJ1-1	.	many	CASSLAEGGPPGAFF	TGTGCCAGCAGTCTCGCCGAGGGCGGCCCTCCGGGTGCTTTCTTT
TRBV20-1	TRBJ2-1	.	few	CSARGTLSEQFF	TGCAGTGCTCGCGGGACTTTAAGTGAGCAGTTCTTC